Below are 18 T cell receptor beta chains sequenced from a single sample in a study of control samples from healthy donors and cancer patients. Profiled with immunoSEQ multiplex PCR; TCRdb holds only in-frame clones, not every one. The sample carries some 76,000 clones, around nine tenths recorded once. Sequencing input: PBMCs. The receptors were gathered from a woman between 45 and 65 years old with colorectal cancer.

The CDR3 spells CASTAHPRGQPQHF. Written as DNA, the CDR3 is TGTGCCAGTACCGCGCACCCGAGGGGGCAGCCCCAGCATTTT. The chain combines TRBV19 with TRBJ1-5, with D maybe TRBD1 (6 bases). Between the trimmed V and J ends, which lost 7 bases and 7 bases, there was a span of 17 bases. Germline lookup yields CDR1 LNHDA and CDR2 SQIVND (reference sequence). CDR3 length equals 14 residues.

This clone was detected only once. The gene calls are TRBV4-1 and TRBJ1-4, with 9 nucleotides matching TRBD1. Germline trimming cut 4 bases from V and 6 bases from J; bases unmatched to any gene: 6. CDR1 MGHRA and CDR2 YSYEKL come from the germline V gene. The CDR3 consists of 15 residues. The CDR3 reads CASSPAGTGYEKLFF. The DNA for the CDR3 is TGCGCCAGCAGCCCCGCCGGGACAGGGTATGAAAAACTGTTTTTT.

This rearrangement joins TRBV6-2 or TRBV6-3 to TRBJ2-7; D not certain. Looked up from germline, CDR1 is MNHEY and CDR2 is SVGEGT. The CDR3 is made up of 12 amino acids. With 2 bases removed from V and 3 bases from J, the gap between germline ends came to 5 bases. The CDR3 DNA is TGTGCCAGCAGTTACGGGATCTACGAGCAGTACGTC. Translation: CASSYGIYEQYV.

CDR3 region: CASSYSNRNTEAFF. The CDR3 DNA follows: TGTGCCAGCAGTTACTCGAACAGAAACACTGAAGCTTTCTTT. J is TRBJ1-1 and V is TRBV6-2 or TRBV6-3; no firm D call. Per the germline V gene, CDR1 is MNHEY and CDR2 is SVGEGT. The V end was cut by 0 bases, the J end by 2 bases, with 7 bases between. This CDR3 has 14 residues.

CDR3 bases: TGCGCCAGCAGCCAAGAGACGGGCATAGCCAAAAACATTCAGTACTTC. As protein: CASSQETGIAKNIQYF. The V call is TRBV4-3, the J call TRBJ2-4; D call uncertain. This CDR3 has 16 amino acids. V lost 0 bases and J lost 0, with 9 bases in between. Germline V gene data show CDR1 as LGHNA and CDR2 as YSLEER.

This clone came up once. The J gene is TRBJ1-5, the V gene TRBV28; unclear D gene. With 3 bases removed from V and 0 bases from J, the gap between germline ends came to 9 bases. The CDR3 loop spans 15 amino acids. Per the germline V gene, CDR1 is MDHEN and CDR2 is SYDVKM. This chain's CDR3 is CASSLRGNSNQPQHF. In nucleotides, the CDR3 is TGTGCCAGCAGTTTGCGGGGAAATAGCAATCAGCCCCAGCATTTT.

V usage is TRBV2 and J usage is TRBJ1-2, with D possibly TRBD1 on 5 matching bases. The V and J ends lost 4 bases and 8 bases respectively, with 14 bases between them. Germline CDR1 is SNHLY and CDR2 is FYNNEI. The CDR3 is 13 amino acids. The DNA for the CDR3 is TGTGCCAGCAGTGCTCAGGGCACGGAGGGCTACACCTTC. Protein product: CASSAQGTEGYTF.

This clone was seen a single time. This chain links TRBV2 with TRBJ1-6; tentatively, D is TRBD1 (6 bases). CDR3 length: 14 amino acids. Germline CDR1 reads SNHLY; CDR2 reads FYNNEI. V was pared by 6 bases and J by 7 bases, with 13 bases between. The CDR3 nucleotides are TGTGCCAGCAGATACCGGGACATCAATTCACCCCTCCACTTT. This gives the protein CASRYRDINSPLHF.

The chain couples TRBV19 to TRBJ1-5; TRBD1 might be the D (5 bases). The CDR3 is made up of 13 amino acids. Per the germline V gene, CDR1 is LNHDA and CDR2 is SQIVND (reference sequence). V was clipped by 6 bases and J by 4 bases, with 10 bases between them. The CDR3 reads CASRWGSNQPQHF. DNA for the CDR3: TGTGCCAGTAGATGGGGGTCAAATCAGCCCCAGCATTTT.

The chain joins TRBV20-1 to TRBJ2-7, with 8 positions matching TRBD2. Per the germline V gene, CDR1 is DFQATT and CDR2 is SNEGSKA (reference sequence). The ends lost 3 bases at V and 3 bases at J; junction bases unmatched: 13. This CDR3 contains 16 residues. CDR3 region: CSASGTVAGNFYEQYV. Written as DNA, the CDR3 is TGCAGTGCTAGTGGTACCGTAGCGGGGAACTTCTACGAGCAGTACGTC.

V and J are TRBV2 and TRBJ1-6; D is unresolved. V gave up 1 base and J gave up 2 bases, with 6 bases separating them. This CDR3 spans 15 amino acids. The germline V gene has CDR1 SNHLY and CDR2 FYNNEI. This chain's CDR3 is CASSEERAYNSPLHF. CDR3 nucleotide sequence: TGTGCCAGCAGTGAAGAGAGAGCCTATAATTCACCCCTCCACTTT.

The chain has TRBV3-1 (or the pseudogene TRBV3-2) and TRBJ2-2; D is undetermined. Trimming left V 0 bases short and J 8 bases short, with 7 bases between. The CDR3 has 13 amino acids. CDR1 is LGHDT, CDR2 YNNKEL, per germline (reference sequence). CDR3 DNA: TGTGCCAGCAGCCAAGAGGCGTCTGGGGAGCTGTTTTTT. Translation: CASSQEASGELFF.

This chain connects TRBV28 to TRBJ2-1, with 8 bases aligning to TRBD1. The CDR3 spans 11 residues. The germline V gene has CDR1 MDHEN and CDR2 SYDVKM. V lost 10 bases and J lost 15; bases outside the gene matches: 11. The CDR3: CATRTGRLLFF. The CDR3 DNA reads as TGTGCCACAAGGACAGGGCGATTACTGTTCTTC.

This chain joins TRBV30 and TRBJ1-6; tentative D call: TRBD1 (6 bases). The CDR3 has 12 amino acids. The germline gives CDR1 GTSNPN, CDR2 SVGIG (reference sequence). Trimming cost V 2 bases and J 12 bases, with 11 bases left between them. The CDR3 region is CAWSQGMGPLHF. As DNA, the CDR3 is TGTGCCTGGAGTCAGGGGATGGGACCCCTCCACTTT.

V and J are TRBV11-3 and TRBJ2-1; TRBD1 might be the D (6 bases). Germline CDR1 and CDR2: SGHNT and YENEEA. The CDR3 has 13 residues. Trimming cost V 4 bases and J 7 bases, with 11 bases left between them. The CDR3 bases are TGTGCCAGCAGCTCACATACAGGGAATGAGCAGTTCTTC. Protein sequence: CASSSHTGNEQFF.

The chain is built from TRBV3-1 (or the pseudogene TRBV3-2) and TRBJ2-4, with D hard to call. Trimming pared 7 bases from V and 1 base from J, leaving 2 bases between. Looked up from germline, CDR1 is LGHDT and CDR2 is YNNKEL (reference sequence). This CDR3 spans 11 amino acids. The CDR3 loop is CASMAKNIQYF. In nucleotides, the CDR3 is TGTGCCAGCATGGCCAAAAACATTCAGTACTTC.

J is TRBJ1-1 and V is TRBV7-8; no clear D gene. Germline values: CDR1 SGHVS, CDR2 FQNEAQ. The CDR3 loop spans 14 amino acids. V lost 5 bases, J lost 2 bases, and 12 bases lay in between. As DNA, the CDR3 is TGTGCCAGCAGCCCTATTGAGGGCAACACTGAAGCTTTCTTT. It translates to CASSPIEGNTEAFF. Full variable domain (rest looked up from reference TRBV7-8 and TRBJ1-1): GAGVSQSPRYKVAKRGQDVALRCDPISGHVSLFWYQQALGQGPEFLTYFQNEAQLDKSGLPSDRFFAERPEGSVSTLKIQRTQQEDSAVYLCASSPIEGNTEAFFGQGTRLTVV.

The chain is built from TRBV3-1 (or the pseudogene TRBV3-2) and TRBJ2-2, with no clear D. CDR1 and CDR2 from the germline V gene are LGHDT and YNNKEL (reference sequence). CDR3 length: 11 residues. V lost 4 bases and J 7 bases, leaving 4 bases between the germline ends. CDR3 nucleotide sequence: TGTGCCAGCAGCCTGGACGGGGAGCTGTTTTTT. It yields the protein CASSLDGELFF.